The 26 T cell receptor beta chains in this list originate from one sample, sequenced in a study of TIL therapy for anti-PD-1-resistant metastatic lung cancer (dated by TCRdb to the early 2020s). Using bias-controlled multiplex PCR with the immunoSEQ v3 hsTCRB kit, the TCR beta CDR3 regions were amplified from genomic DNA. The source is immuneACCESS, and TCRdb retained only in-frame sequences with V and J called. Part of the clones is not carried over; for the studies checked, unresolved V genes explain less than half of this, and the remainder is unexplained. Recorded for this sample are 50,000 to 60,000 clones; roughly four fifths of them occurred a single time. Roughly 3% of the sample is held by the ten biggest clonotypes. What the time point label conveys for this sample: pre-treatment sample, taken before nivolumab and TIL therapy. The sequencing used blood, collected at baseline. These receptors were taken from a person between 25 and 80 years old with non-small cell lung cancer.

V usage is TRBV7-2 and J usage is TRBJ2-2, with a possible D match to TRBD2 (6 bases). Trimming stripped 6 bases from V and 7 bases from J, with 15 bases between. The germline gives CDR1 SGHTA, CDR2 FQGNSA. This CDR3 comprises 14 residues. CDR3 nucleotides: TGTGCCAGCAGTTGGTCGCTGGGAGGCGGGGAGCTGTTTTTT. Protein product: CASSWSLGGGELFF.

The chain joins TRBV7-9 to TRBJ1-4; 7 nucleotides line up with TRBD1. Germline values: CDR1 SEHNR, CDR2 FQNEAQ (reference sequence). With 4 bases clipped from V and 4 bases from J, the junction kept 6 bases outside the gene matches. CDR3 length: 15 residues. This chain's CDR3 is CASSSEGAGNEKLFF. The CDR3 nucleotides read TGTGCCAGCAGCTCCGAGGGGGCGGGTAATGAAAAACTGTTTTTT.

As to this clone: At one end the junction does not follow the germline gene, possibly because of a read error. V is TRBV6-1 and J is TRBJ2-7, with TRBD1 identical over 9 bases. CDR3 size: 16 residues. Germline V CDR1 and CDR2: MNHNS, SASEGT. The CDR3 nucleotides are TGTGCCAGCAGTAAAGCCGGGACAGGGAGGCCCAACGAGCAGTACTTC. Its translation is CASSKAGTGRPNEQYF.

This rearrangement joins TRBV14 to TRBJ2-1; TRBD1 aligns across 10 bases. V lost 3 bases to trimming and J lost 2 bases; unmatched junction nucleotides: 1. This CDR3 contains 15 residues. Germline CDR1 and CDR2: SGHDN and FVKESK. This CDR3 reads CASSQGQGPYNEQFF. The CDR3 DNA sequence: TGTGCCAGCAGCCAGGGACAGGGGCCCTACAATGAGCAGTTCTTC.

This clone has a single count. The J gene is TRBJ2-7, the V gene TRBV10-3; TRBD2 matches at 8 bases. The CDR3 extends over 15 amino acids. V was clipped by 0 bases and J by 4 bases; unmatched bases: 5. Germline V lookup: CDR1 ENHRY, CDR2 SYGVKD. The CDR3 DNA reads as TGTGCCATCAGTGAGTCAGGGCGGGAGGCGTACGAGCAGTACTTC. It is translated as CAISESGREAYEQYF.

The rearrangement links TRBV28 to TRBJ2-5; TRBD2 aligns across 9 bases. Trimming cost V 6 bases and J 6 bases; bases outside gene matches: 20. Germline V gene data show CDR1 as MDHEN and CDR2 as SYDVKM. This CDR3 region has 18 residues. The CDR3: CASRPKGVRGGLQQTQYF. The CDR3 region has the DNA TGTGCCAGCAGGCCAAAGGGGGTGCGGGGGGGCCTACAGCAGACCCAGTACTTC.

This clone was recorded only once. V usage is TRBV28 and J usage is TRBJ1-2, with 8 bases fitting TRBD1. The V gene's germline CDR1 is MDHEN and CDR2 SYDVKM. The CDR3 is 13 amino acids. V was clipped by 6 bases and J by 8 bases; unmatched bases: 8. DNA of the CDR3: TGTGCCAGCAGAATGGACAGGGTTAAAGGCTACACCTTC. Translating gives CASRMDRVKGYTF.

V gene TRBV28 combines with J gene TRBJ1-1; 7 nucleotides agree with TRBD1. This CDR3 region has 15 residues. Per germline, CDR1 MDHEN and CDR2 SYDVKM. Unmatched junction bases numbered 10, after V lost 5 bases and J lost 4 bases. In nucleotides, the CDR3 is TGTGCCAGCAGTCTTGTGCAGGGGGTGGGCACTGAAGCTTTCTTT. Its protein product is CASSLVQGVGTEAFF.

This clone was seen a few times. The V gene is TRBV6-2 or TRBV6-3, the J gene TRBJ1-1, with a possible D match to TRBD1 (6 bases). Trimming took off 3 bases at V and 13 bases at J, with 21 bases between the two ends. The germline CDR1 and CDR2 sequences are MNHEY and SVGEGT. CDR3 length: 14 residues. CDR3 DNA sequence: TGTGCCAGCAGTTATCACAGGGCTACCTTGGACGGTTTCTTT. Amino acids: CASSYHRATLDGFF.

The chain couples TRBV21-1 to TRBJ2-1; the D call TRBD1 from the table was never checked on the DNA. TRBV21-1 is a documented pseudogene. This CDR3 region has 15 residues. The chain's CDR3 is CASSGGQGASHEQFF. Written as DNA, the CDR3 is TGTGCCAGCAGCGGCGGACAGGGGGCAAGCCATGAGCAGTTCTTC.

This sequence joins TRBV14 and TRBJ2-7; 7 bases map to TRBD2. V lost 4 bases to trimming and J lost 1 base; unmatched junction nucleotides: 13. CDR1 and CDR2 from the germline V gene are SGHDN and FVKESK. The CDR3 totals 17 residues. CDR3 bases: TGTGCCAGCAGCCCCCTTGGCGGGGGACTATCTTCCTACGAGCAGTACTTC. It encodes CASSPLGGGLSSYEQYF. The full variable domain, completed using reference TRBV14 and TRBJ2-7, is EAGVTQFPSHSVIEKGQTVTLRCDPISGHDNLYWYRRVMGKEIKFLLHFVKESKQDESGMPNNRFLAERTGGTYSTLKVQPAELEDSGVYFCASSPLGGGLSSYEQYFGPGTRLTVT.

The rearrangement links TRBV18 to TRBJ1-2; D not resolved. The length of the CDR3 is 15 residues. Germline assignment: CDR1 KGHSH and CDR2 LQKENI. V was shortened by 1 base and J by 3 bases, with 12 bases between the two germline ends. The CDR3 region has the DNA TGTGCCAGCTCACCACGGCAAACTTGGGACTATGGCTACACCTTC. Amino acids: CASSPRQTWDYGYTF.

This clone has only one observation. The V call is TRBV19, the J call TRBJ1-1; TRBD1 aligns across 8 bases. V was clipped by 0 bases and J by 4 bases; unmatched bases: 10. Germline loops: CDR1 LNHDA, CDR2 SQIVND (reference sequence). This CDR3 comprises 17 residues. CDR3 nucleotides: TGTGCCAGTAGTATAGATCCTCGGACAGGGATGCGCACTGAAGCTTTCTTT. It specifies CASSIDPRTGMRTEAFF.

The V call is TRBV18, the J call TRBJ2-1; 10 nucleotides match TRBD2. The CDR3 spans 15 residues. Germline V gives CDR1 KGHSH, CDR2 LQKENI. The V segment lost 6 bases and the J segment 3 bases; nucleotides outside the gene matches: 5. CDR3 amino acids: CASSIAGGDYNEQFF. The DNA for the CDR3 is TGTGCCAGCTCCATAGCGGGGGGAGACTACAATGAGCAGTTCTTC.

This clone was seen more than once but under ten times. The chain joins TRBV5-4 to TRBJ1-6; 7 nucleotides align to TRBD1. CDR1 and CDR2 from the germline V gene are SGHNT and YYREEE (reference sequence). The junction had 6 bases not matched to a gene; V was cut back by 2 bases and J by 7 bases. The CDR3 sequence is 15 residues long. The DNA of the CDR3 is TGTGCCAGCAGCTTATGGGACAGAGGGAATTCACCCCTCCACTTT. It translates to CASSLWDRGNSPLHF. Full variable domain (missing parts from reference TRBV5-4 and TRBJ1-6): ETGVTQSPTHLIKTRGQQVTLRCSSQSGHNTVSWYQQALGQGPQFIFQYYREEENGRGNFPPRFSGLQFPNYSSELNVNALELDDSALYLCASSLWDRGNSPLHFGNGTRLTVT.

This chain uses TRBV13 with TRBJ2-7; no reliable D call. Germline V CDR1 and CDR2: PRHDT, FYEKMQ (reference sequence). The CDR3 sequence is 13 residues long. V lost 6 bases and J 3 bases, leaving 12 bases between the germline ends. CDR3 protein: CASSSGRGYEQYF. The CDR3 DNA follows: TGTGCCAGCAGTTCCGGCCGCGGCTACGAGCAGTACTTC. The entire variable domain, with the rest obtained from reference TRBV13 and TRBJ2-7, is as follows: AAGVIQSPRHLIKEKRETATLKCYPIPRHDTVYWYQQGPGQDPQFLISFYEKMQSDKGSIPDRFSAQQFSDYHSELNMSSLELGDSALYFCASSSGRGYEQYFGPGTRLTVT.

This chain uses TRBV28 with TRBJ1-6; no clear D. Germline assignment: CDR1 MDHEN and CDR2 SYDVKM. V lost 6 bases, J lost 7 bases, and 13 bases lay in between. This CDR3 spans 14 amino acids. The CDR3 DNA is TGTGCCAGCAGCTTCCCACGGCTGAATTCACCCCTCCACTTT. This gives the protein CASSFPRLNSPLHF.

V is TRBV9 and J is TRBJ1-4, with a tentative D call TRBD1 (5 bases). V was trimmed by 0 bases and J by 5 bases, leaving 14 bases between them. Germline CDR1 is SGDLS and CDR2 is YYNGEE. The CDR3 is 16 amino acids. CDR3: CASSVGGRDGNEKLFF. The CDR3 DNA is TGTGCCAGCAGCGTAGGTGGTCGGGACGGGAATGAAAAACTGTTTTTT.

The chain links TRBV20-1 to TRBJ2-1; 8 positions match TRBD2. V lost 3 bases, J lost 0 bases, and 13 bases stayed unmatched. Per germline, CDR1 DFQATT and CDR2 SNEGSKA (reference sequence). This CDR3 is built from 18 residues. In DNA, the CDR3 is TGCAGTGCTAGTAGGCTAGCGGGCCCTAAGAGCTCCTACAATGAGCAGTTCTTC. It specifies CSASRLAGPKSSYNEQFF.

This clone occurred a few times. The chain combines TRBV2 with TRBJ2-7; TRBD1 matches 7 bases. The germline V gene encodes CDR1 SNHLY and CDR2 FYNNEI. V was pared by 3 bases and J by 2 bases, with 4 bases of the junction left unmatched. The CDR3 contains 14 residues. DNA for the CDR3: TGTGCCAGCAGTGACCCGGGACAGCCCTACGAGCAGTACTTC. This gives the protein CASSDPGQPYEQYF.

V is TRBV5-6 and J is TRBJ2-1; D is unresolved. Trimming shortened V by 2 bases and J by 7 bases, and 10 bases separated the two germline ends. Germline V gene data show CDR1 as SGHDT and CDR2 as YYEEEE. This CDR3 spans 13 amino acids. The CDR3 region is CASSFSQRNEQFF. The CDR3 DNA sequence: TGTGCCAGCAGCTTCTCCCAGAGAAATGAGCAGTTCTTC. Full variable domain (remainder filled in from reference TRBV5-6 and TRBJ2-1): DAGVTQSPTHLIKTRGQQVTLRCSPKSGHDTVSWYQQALGQGPQFIFQYYEEEERQRGNFPDRFSGHQFPNYSSELNVNALLLGDSALYLCASSFSQRNEQFFGPGTRLTVL.

This clone was recorded only once. This chain connects TRBV28 to TRBJ1-2; D is unclear. The length of the CDR3 is 11 residues. V was shortened by 7 bases and J by 5 bases, with 8 bases between the two germline ends. In germline, CDR1 is MDHEN, CDR2 SYDVKM. The CDR3: CASTTPYGYTF. The CDR3 nucleotides read TGTGCCAGCACCACGCCTTATGGCTACACCTTC.

V usage is TRBV7-6 and J usage is TRBJ2-3; 7 bases agree with TRBD2. Germline lookup yields CDR1 SGHVS and CDR2 FNYEAQ. The CDR3 consists of 14 residues. Trimming removed 5 bases from V and 0 bases from J; junction bases left unmatched: 2. The CDR3 sequence is CASSPSGSTDTQYF. CDR3 DNA: TGTGCCAGCAGCCCTAGCGGAAGCACAGATACGCAGTATTTT.

V is TRBV18 and J is TRBJ2-5; D remains ambiguous. This CDR3 region has 13 residues. Trimming stripped 4 bases from V and 5 bases from J, with 11 bases between. Germline V lookup: CDR1 KGHSH, CDR2 LQKENI. The DNA for the CDR3 is TGTGCCAGCTCACGACCCTTTGGTGAGACCCAGTACTTC. It encodes CASSRPFGETQYF. Full variable domain (remainder filled in from reference TRBV18 and TRBJ2-5): NAGVMQNPRHLVRRRGQEARLRCSPMKGHSHVYWYRQLPEEGLKFMVYLQKENIIDESGMPKERFSAEFPKEGPSILRIQQVVRGDSAAYFCASSRPFGETQYFGPGTRLLVL.

This chain connects TRBV6-2 or TRBV6-3 to TRBJ1-5; D is undetermined. The CDR3 has 16 amino acids. The germline V gene has CDR1 MNHEY and CDR2 SVGEGT. V lost 5 bases, J lost 0 bases, and 14 bases lay in between. This CDR3 reads CASSPSSAYSNQPQHF. CDR3 sequence (DNA): TGTGCCAGCAGTCCCTCTTCGGCGTATAGCAATCAGCCCCAGCATTTT.

V is TRBV13 and J is TRBJ2-1, with a weak D call TRBD1 (5 bases). Between the trimmed V and J ends, which lost 9 bases and 0 bases, there was a span of 9 bases. CDR1 is PRHDT, CDR2 FYEKMQ, per germline (reference sequence). The CDR3 runs 13 residues. The CDR3 DNA is TGTGCCAGTCGACAGAGCTCCTACAATGAGCAGTTCTTC. Protein sequence: CASRQSSYNEQFF.